This is a list of T cell receptor beta chains from one sample in a study of T cells after yellow fever vaccination. In TCRdb, the 5' RACE reads were re-called with MiXCR into one record per CDR3 protein. The table has 120,000 or so distinct CDR3 sequences, about 7.2% seen once. The sample in question was CD4+ T cells sorted from PBMCs, obtained approximately 47 days after the first yellow fever vaccination. These receptors came from a man younger than 30 who received the YFV17D yellow fever vaccine. Each CDR3 is given without its conserved first and last residue. The size of a clone is reported for some rows only, either as once, few or many, or as a class for expanded clones.

size | J | V | CDR3
many | TRBJ2-7 | TRBV7-9 | ASSGRQGRDHEQY
many | TRBJ1-6 | TRBV5-1 | ASSLYLANSPLH
many | TRBJ2-3 | TRBV6-2/TRBV6-3 | ASSYRGTTDTQY
many | TRBJ2-3 | TRBV6-5 | ASSYQGAELTDTQY
many | TRBJ1-2 | TRBV6-2/TRBV6-3 | ASSYSRGSVTRNYGYT
many | TRBJ1-1 | TRBV28 | ASTPPRNTEAF
many | TRBJ2-1 | TRBV20-1 | SARGTSGKYNEQF
. | TRBJ2-5 | TRBV7-7 | ASSPRGGGQETQY
. | TRBJ1-1 | TRBV3-1 | ASSQAANMRSNTEAF
many | TRBJ2-5 | TRBV6-5 | ASSYSWQGQETQY
. | TRBJ2-5 | TRBV5-4 | ASSLVSETETQY
few | TRBJ2-1 | TRBV19 | ASKERGGARSYNEQF
many | TRBJ1-2 | TRBV6-1 | ASSQRPGLNYGYT
. | TRBJ1-2 | TRBV28 | ASSFEQGDVYGYT
. | TRBJ1-1 | TRBV14 | ASSQLGQGVEAF
. | TRBJ2-5 | TRBV11-3 | ASSLGPTRIETQY
many | TRBJ2-3 | TRBV5-1 | ASSFGVAGVYQGTDTQY
. | TRBJ2-5 | TRBV5-4 | ASSAGQRQETQY
. | TRBJ2-2 | TRBV4-2 | ASSAGSARNTGELF
many | TRBJ1-2 | TRBV18 | ASTPRGSPSYGYT
many | TRBJ1-2 | TRBV20-1 | SAHRQQTNYGYT
. | TRBJ2-3 | TRBV4-1 | ASGTRGEVRTQY
many | TRBJ2-1 | TRBV4-3 | ASSPGGLAGGPYNEQF
few | TRBJ2-3 | TRBV20-1 | SGRLETDTQY
many | TRBJ1-1 | TRBV6-5 | ASSFRRSVGTEAF
. | TRBJ2-7 | TRBV6-2/TRBV6-3 | ASTTSGGQYYEQY
. | TRBJ2-7 | TRBV7-8 | ASSLEQGFYEQY
many | TRBJ2-1 | TRBV20-1 | SARRAGPYNEQF
many | TRBJ2-1 | TRBV20-1 | SAADYGGPPPNEQF
many | TRBJ2-1 | TRBV2 | ASSELTSPYNEQF
many | TRBJ2-6 | TRBV4-3 | ASSQEAGLGANVLT
many | TRBJ2-7 | TRBV5-1 | ASSLVSGQSSEQY
many | TRBJ1-1 | TRBV5-5 | ASSPTTGEYGAF